Listed below are T cell receptor beta chains from one sample, sequenced in a study of blood T cell repertoires in COVID-19. Libraries were prepared by immunoSEQ multiplex PCR; TCRdb keeps only in-frame clonotypes and omits some of them. The profile shows 210,000 or so clones, around 82% of them singletons. Sequencing input: PBMCs or T cells enriched from blood (not recorded which). These receptors were taken from a woman in her fifties or sixties who had been exposed to COVID-19. CDR3s include the opening cysteine and the closing phenylalanine or tryptophan. The D gene is left open where the match is weak. Not every row has a clone size; where given, it reads once, few, many or a size class.

D gene: TRBD1
clone size: NA
V gene: TRBV7-9
J gene: TRBJ1-1
CDR3 DNA: TGTGCCAGCAGCGGACAGGGGGTAAACACTGAAGCTTTCTTT
CDR3 protein: CASSGQGVNTEAFF

D gene: TRBD1
clone size: NA
V gene: TRBV27
J gene: TRBJ1-1
CDR3 DNA: TGTGCCAGCAGTTTCGGACAGGGGACAGACACTGAAGCTTTCTTT
CDR3 protein: CASSFGQGTDTEAFF

D gene: TRBD2
clone size: NA
V gene: TRBV5-1
J gene: TRBJ2-3
CDR3 DNA: TGCGCCAGCAGCCGCGACGGGGGGTCGGGCACAGATACGCAGTATTTT
CDR3 protein: CASSRDGGSGTDTQYF

D gene: NA
clone size: NA
V gene: TRBV6-2/TRBV6-3
J gene: TRBJ1-6
CDR3 DNA: TGTGCCAGCAGTTCCGCGCCTGGACAGCGCTATAATTCACCCCTCCACTTT
CDR3 protein: CASSSAPGQRYNSPLHF

D gene: NA
clone size: NA
V gene: TRBV10-3
J gene: TRBJ1-1
CDR3 DNA: TGTGCCATCAGTGTCGCCCCAGGAGAGGGGAACACTGAAGCTTTCTTT
CDR3 protein: CAISVAPGEGNTEAFF

D gene: TRBD1
clone size: once
V gene: TRBV7-2
J gene: TRBJ1-1
CDR3 DNA: TGTGCCAGCAGCTTGGGGGACAGGGTTGGAACTGAAGCTTTCTTT
CDR3 protein: CASSLGDRVGTEAFF

D gene: NA
clone size: NA
V gene: TRBV11-2
J gene: TRBJ1-1
CDR3 DNA: TGTGCCAGCAGCTTAGAGCGGTTCGGGGGGCGGAACACTGAAGCTTTCTTT
CDR3 protein: CASSLERFGGRNTEAFF

D gene: TRBD2
clone size: NA
V gene: TRBV10-3
J gene: TRBJ2-5
CDR3 DNA: TGTGCCATCAGTGTTCTGGCTAGCGGGGCTCAAGAGACCCAGTACTTC
CDR3 protein: CAISVLASGAQETQYF

D gene: NA
clone size: NA
V gene: TRBV7-2
J gene: TRBJ1-5
CDR3 DNA: TGTGCCAGCAGCTTAGAACACCGTAGCAATCAGCCCCAGCATTTT
CDR3 protein: CASSLEHRSNQPQHF

D gene: NA
clone size: NA
V gene: TRBV2
J gene: TRBJ1-1
CDR3 DNA: TGTGCCAGCAGTTTAGCAGCGAACACTGAAGCTTTCTTT
CDR3 protein: CASSLAANTEAFF

D gene: TRBD1
clone size: NA
V gene: TRBV7-2
J gene: TRBJ2-3
CDR3 DNA: TGTGCCAGCAGCTCCATAGGGGGCTCTGTCTCGGGCGTAGATACGCAGTATTTT
CDR3 protein: CASSSIGGSVSGVDTQYF

D gene: NA
clone size: few
V gene: TRBV24-1
J gene: TRBJ1-5
CDR3 DNA: TGTGCCACCAGTGCAGCCTCCGGGAATCAGCCCCAGCATTTT
CDR3 protein: CATSAASGNQPQHF

D gene: NA
clone size: NA
V gene: TRBV19
J gene: TRBJ1-5
CDR3 DNA: TGTGCCAGTAGTACACGACAGAGCAATCAGCCCCAGCATTTT
CDR3 protein: CASSTRQSNQPQHF

D gene: NA
clone size: NA
V gene: TRBV3-1/TRBV3-2
J gene: TRBJ1-2
CDR3 DNA: TGTGCCAGCAGCCAAGCAGAGGGTTTTGGGATTAACTATGGCTACACCTTC
CDR3 protein: CASSQAEGFGINYGYTF

D gene: NA
clone size: NA
V gene: TRBV29-1
J gene: TRBJ2-2
CDR3 DNA: TGCAGCGTTGGAGACAGACTTAACACCGGGGAGCTGTTTTTT
CDR3 protein: CSVGDRLNTGELFF

D gene: TRBD2
clone size: NA
V gene: TRBV10-2
J gene: TRBJ2-7
CDR3 DNA: TGCGCCAGCGCGGCGGGGGTGGAGCAGTACTTC
CDR3 protein: CASAAGVEQYF